This T cell receptor (beta chain) was recovered during a study of chemoradiotherapy in HPV16-positive cancers. Overall study context: Candidate HPV-specific clones and shared TCR motifs came from a couple of HPV16-positive patients. Study conclusions and caveats: HPV-specific T cells were functionally defined from only two HPV16-positive patients. For HPV16-positive patients, expanding HPV-responsive T cells associated with longer recurrence-free survival.

This table comes from immunoSEQ multiplex PCR, and its TCRdb copy is limited to in-frame clones, with some not included. The sample records some 6,200 clones, around 86% being singletons. Germline V lookup: CDR1 SGHTS, CDR2 YDEGEE. Trimming cost V 7 bases and J 1 base, with 17 bases left between them. The CDR3 sequence is 15 residues long. Regarding this clone: Antigen specificity is unknown.

The receptor was derived from a human donor with HPV-associated anogenital cancer. The sample was tumor tissue, taken from a patient who underwent chemoradiotherapy. The chain recombines TRBV5-8 with TRBJ2-5; D assignment may be TRBD1 or TRBD2 (5 bases each). Written as DNA, the CDR3 is TGTGCCAGCTCCCAGAATCGGGGCAGCCAAGAGACCCAGTACTTC. It specifies CASSQNRGSQETQYF.